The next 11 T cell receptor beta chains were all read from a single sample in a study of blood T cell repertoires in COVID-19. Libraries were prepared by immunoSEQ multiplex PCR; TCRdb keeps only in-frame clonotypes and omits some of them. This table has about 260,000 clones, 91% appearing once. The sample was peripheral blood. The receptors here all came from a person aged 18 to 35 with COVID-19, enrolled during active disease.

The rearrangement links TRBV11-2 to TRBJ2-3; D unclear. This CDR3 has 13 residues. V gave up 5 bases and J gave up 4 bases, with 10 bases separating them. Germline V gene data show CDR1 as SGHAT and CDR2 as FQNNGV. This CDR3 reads CASSTQLADTQYF. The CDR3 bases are TGTGCCAGCAGCACCCAGTTGGCAGATACGCAGTATTTT.

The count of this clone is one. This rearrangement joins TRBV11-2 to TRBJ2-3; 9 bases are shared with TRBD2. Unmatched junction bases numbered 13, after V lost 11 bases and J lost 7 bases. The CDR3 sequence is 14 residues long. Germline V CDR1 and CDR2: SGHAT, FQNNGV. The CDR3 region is CAGRAGGLTNTQYF. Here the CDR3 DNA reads TGTGCCGGCCGGGCGGGAGGGCTTACGAATACGCAGTATTTT.

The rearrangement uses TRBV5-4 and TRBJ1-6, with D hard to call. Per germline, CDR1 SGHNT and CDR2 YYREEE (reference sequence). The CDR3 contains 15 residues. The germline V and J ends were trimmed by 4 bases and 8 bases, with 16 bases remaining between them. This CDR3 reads CASSNPAFGDSPLHF. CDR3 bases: TGTGCCAGCAGCAATCCAGCGTTCGGAGATTCACCCCTCCACTTT.

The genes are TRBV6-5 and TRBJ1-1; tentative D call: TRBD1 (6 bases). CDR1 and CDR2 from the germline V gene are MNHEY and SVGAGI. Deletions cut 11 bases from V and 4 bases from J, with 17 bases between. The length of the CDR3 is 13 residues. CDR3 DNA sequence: TGTGCCGGGGAGAGACAAGGGGGCACTGAAGCTTTCTTT. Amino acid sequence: CAGERQGGTEAFF.

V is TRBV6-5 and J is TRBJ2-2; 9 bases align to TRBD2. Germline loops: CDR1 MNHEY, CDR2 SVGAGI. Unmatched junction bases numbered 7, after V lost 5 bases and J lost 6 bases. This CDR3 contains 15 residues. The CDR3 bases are TGTGCCAGCAGTCGACTAGCGGAGGGGTCCGGGGAGCTGTTTTTT. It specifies CASSRLAEGSGELFF.

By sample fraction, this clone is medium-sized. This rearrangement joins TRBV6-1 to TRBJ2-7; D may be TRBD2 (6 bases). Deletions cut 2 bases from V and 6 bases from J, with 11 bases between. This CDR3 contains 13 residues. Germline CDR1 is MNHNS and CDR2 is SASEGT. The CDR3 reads CASSERGTGEQYF. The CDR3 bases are TGTGCCAGCAGTGAACGGGGGACCGGCGAGCAGTACTTC.

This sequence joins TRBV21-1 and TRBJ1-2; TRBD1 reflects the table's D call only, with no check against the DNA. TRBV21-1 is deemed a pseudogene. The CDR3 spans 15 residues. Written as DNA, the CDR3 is TGTGCCAGCAGCAAACTCCCCAGGAAGGTGTATGGCTACACCTTC. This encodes CASSKLPRKVYGYTF.

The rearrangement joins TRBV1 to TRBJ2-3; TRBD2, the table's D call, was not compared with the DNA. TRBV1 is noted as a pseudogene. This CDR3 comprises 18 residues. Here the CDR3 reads CTSSQDPGEGRWTDTQYF. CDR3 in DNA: TGCACCAGCAGCCAAGATCCGGGGGAGGGCCGTTGGACAGATACGCAGTATTTT.

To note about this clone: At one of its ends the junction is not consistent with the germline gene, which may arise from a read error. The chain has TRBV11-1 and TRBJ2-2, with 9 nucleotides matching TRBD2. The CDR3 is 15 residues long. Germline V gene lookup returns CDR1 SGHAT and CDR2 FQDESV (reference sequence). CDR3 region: CASSLAGARTGELFF. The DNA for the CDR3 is TGTGCCAGCAGTTTAGCGGGAGCCCGCACCGGGGAGCTGTTTTTT.

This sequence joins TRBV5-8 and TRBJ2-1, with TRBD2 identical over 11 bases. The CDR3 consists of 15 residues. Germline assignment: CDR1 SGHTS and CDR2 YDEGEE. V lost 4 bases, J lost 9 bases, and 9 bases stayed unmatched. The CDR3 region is CASSIPGLAAVEQFF. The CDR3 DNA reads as TGTGCCAGCAGCATCCCGGGACTAGCGGCGGTTGAGCAGTTCTTC.

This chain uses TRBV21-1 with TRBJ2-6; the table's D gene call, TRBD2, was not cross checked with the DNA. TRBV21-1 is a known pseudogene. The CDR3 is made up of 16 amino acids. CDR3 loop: CASPLGGATGANVLTF. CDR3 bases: TGTGCCAGCCCCCTAGGGGGGGCAACTGGGGCCAACGTCCTGACTTTC.